This paragraph covers one TCR beta chain sequence. Its target is unknown. This entry belongs to a study of cytomegalovirus exposure and HLA in healthy donors. The study's findings and limits: The study listed roughly 150 cytomegalovirus-associated TCR beta chains.

Germline assignment: CDR1 MNHNS and CDR2 SASEGT. The CDR3 length is 11 residues. V dropped 10 bases and J dropped 6 bases, with 10 bases sitting between them. Produced via immunoSEQ multiplex PCR; TCRdb's table is partial and in-frame only. The profile shows approximately 180,000 clones, roughly 89% of them singletons. The chain uses TRBV6-1 and TRBJ2-1; tentative D call: TRBD1 (6 bases). The sequenced sample was PBMCs. The source of this sequence is a woman in her thirties in good health and CMV-seronegative. The CDR3 DNA follows: TGTGCCATCAAACAGGGCAATGAGCAGTTCTTC. This sequence encodes CAIKQGNEQFF.